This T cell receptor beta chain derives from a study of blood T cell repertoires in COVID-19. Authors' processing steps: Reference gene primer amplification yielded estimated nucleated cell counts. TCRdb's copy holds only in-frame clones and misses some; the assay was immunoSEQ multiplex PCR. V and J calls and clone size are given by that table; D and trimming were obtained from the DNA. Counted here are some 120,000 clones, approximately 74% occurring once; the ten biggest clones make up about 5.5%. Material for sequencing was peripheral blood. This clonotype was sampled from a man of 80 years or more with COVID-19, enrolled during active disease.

The CDR3 DNA reads TGTGCCAGCAGCCGAGGGTGGGACTATGGCTACACCTTC. As protein: CASSRGWDYGYTF. The V and J genes are TRBV7-2 and TRBJ1-2; D is undetermined. The CDR3 has 13 residues. Per germline, CDR1 SGHTA and CDR2 FQGNSA. The ends were cut back, 5 bases at V and 3 bases at J, with 10 bases in the middle.